Listed here are 14 T cell receptor beta chains from one sample, sequenced in a study of cytomegalovirus exposure and HLA in healthy donors (TCRdb year 2017). Receptor amplification or capture employed the immunoSEQ multiplex PCR assay. For the multiplex PCR, a mixture combining 60 forward primers for TCR Vbeta segments and 13 reverse primers for TCR Jbeta segments was used. TCRdb took this table from immuneACCESS and kept in-frame rearrangements with V and J called. Such tables lack part of the clones; where checked against another copy, unresolved V genes explain under half of the gap, and the rest is unexplained. In this sample the table shows 80,000 to 100,000 clones, 73% of which occur a single time. The top ten clones comprise less than 4.5% of the sample. Sequenced sample: PBMCs. The receptors shown here come from a man aged 35 to 55 in good health and CMV-seronegative.

The chain is built from TRBV11-2 and TRBJ1-5, with D possibly matching TRBD1 (5 bases). The V and J ends lost 1 base and 7 bases respectively, with 11 bases between them. The CDR3 is 14 residues long. CDR1 is SGHAT and CDR2 is FQNNGV in the germline V gene. CDR3 coding DNA: TGTGCCAGCAGCTTAGGGGTCAGGGCCCAGCCCCAGCATTTT. It encodes CASSLGVRAQPQHF.

The V and J genes are TRBV13 and TRBJ1-3; D gene uncertain. Germline CDR1 is PRHDT and CDR2 is FYEKMQ (reference sequence). Trimming shortened V by 9 bases and J by 0 bases, and 12 bases separated the two germline ends. The CDR3 is made up of 14 amino acids. DNA of the CDR3: TGTGCCAGTGTAGACACGAGCTCTGGAAACACCATATATTTT. This codes for CASVDTSSGNTIYF.

The chain uses TRBV11-2 and TRBJ1-4; a weak D match, TRBD1 (6 bases). The CDR3 contains 15 residues. V shed 5 bases and J shed 5 bases, with 15 bases lying between them. Germline V gene lookup returns CDR1 SGHAT and CDR2 FQNNGV. CDR3 in DNA: TGTGCCAGCAGCCCAAGGTGGCAGGGGAATGAAAAACTGTTTTTT. Its protein product is CASSPRWQGNEKLFF.

The rearrangement joins TRBV2 to TRBJ1-5, with 12 bases matching TRBD1. CDR1 and CDR2 (germline): SNHLY, FYNNEI. V trimming: 2 bases; J trimming: 1 base; junction bases outside the gene matches: 3. The CDR3 sequence is 17 residues long. In DNA, the CDR3 is TGTGCCAGCAGTGAATATGGGACAGGGGGCAGCAATCAGCCCCAGCATTTT. Protein: CASSEYGTGGSNQPQHF. Full variable domain (rest looked up from reference TRBV2 and TRBJ1-5): EPEVTQTPSHQVTQMGQEVILRCVPISNHLYFYWYRQILGQKVEFLVSFYNNEISEKSEIFDDQFSVERPDGSNFTLKIRSTKLEDSAMYFCASSEYGTGGSNQPQHFGDGTRLSIL.

This rearrangement joins TRBV10-3 to TRBJ1-1; TRBD1 agrees at 8 bases. This CDR3 spans 15 amino acids. In germline, CDR1 is ENHRY, CDR2 SYGVKD. Trimming cost V 4 bases and J 0 bases; bases outside gene matches: 4. This CDR3 is CAISGTGNMNTEAFF. The CDR3, as DNA: TGTGCCATCAGTGGGACAGGGAATATGAACACTGAAGCTTTCTTT.

The chain has TRBV2 and TRBJ1-1; TRBD1 agrees at 7 bases. The trim removed 6 bases at V and 1 base at J, leaving 5 bases unmatched. Germline-derived CDR1 and CDR2 are SNHLY and FYNNEI. CDR3 length: 14 amino acids. Written as DNA, the CDR3 is TGTGCCAGCAGGTCGACAGGGCCGAACACTGAAGCTTTCTTT. It translates to CASRSTGPNTEAFF.

With regard to this clone: The sample carries other DNA sequences with the same CDR3. The chain is built from TRBV5-1 and TRBJ1-2, with D unclear. V gave up 2 bases and J gave up 3 bases, with 8 bases separating them. CDR1 and CDR2 from the germline V gene are SGHRS and YFSETQ. The CDR3 totals 13 residues. The chain's CDR3 is CASSLETHYGYTF. The CDR3 DNA is TGCGCCAGCAGCTTAGAGACTCACTATGGCTACACCTTC.

The gene calls are TRBV5-6 and TRBJ2-3, with a weak D call TRBD2 (6 bases). V lost 4 bases to trimming and J lost 6 bases, with 15 bases between them. The CDR3 is 14 amino acids. CDR1 is SGHDT, CDR2 YYEEEE, per germline. CDR3 DNA: TGTGCCAGCAGCCTAACCTCCGCGGGGGATACGCAGTATTTT. This encodes CASSLTSAGDTQYF.

The chain has TRBV7-2 and TRBJ2-2, with 13 bases matching TRBD2. Germline-derived CDR1 and CDR2 are SGHTA and FQGNSA. The ends lost 5 bases at V and 2 bases at J; junction bases unmatched: 5. The CDR3 sequence is 17 residues long. The CDR3 reads CASSLRLAGGNTGELFF. DNA for the CDR3: TGTGCCAGCAGCCTGAGACTAGCGGGGGGAAACACCGGGGAGCTGTTTTTT.

This clone was picked up a small number of times. V usage is TRBV5-1 and J usage is TRBJ2-3; D is possibly TRBD1 (5 bases). The CDR3 covers 15 residues. Looked up from germline, CDR1 is SGHRS and CDR2 is YFSETQ. The V and J ends lost 3 bases and 1 base respectively, with 12 bases between them. In DNA, the CDR3 is TGCGCCAGCAGCTCCGACAGCTTTCGCACAGATACGCAGTATTTT. Its protein product is CASSSDSFRTDTQYF. Using reference TRBV5-1 and TRBJ2-3 for the parts outside the CDR3, the full variable domain is KAGVTQTPRYLIKTRGQQVTLSCSPISGHRSVSWYQQTPGQGLQFLFEYFSETQRNKGNFPGRFSGRQFSNSRSEMNVSTLELGDSALYLCASSSDSFRTDTQYFGPGTRLTVL.

The rearrangement links TRBV4-3 to TRBJ2-1; a possible D gene is TRBD1 (5 bases). This CDR3 comprises 15 residues. Trimming removed 3 bases at V and 0 bases at J, with 9 bases between. Germline V gene data show CDR1 as LGHNA and CDR2 as YSLEER. CDR3: CASSHRQNSYNEQFF. The CDR3 region has the DNA TGCGCCAGCAGCCACCGACAGAACTCCTACAATGAGCAGTTCTTC.

V usage is TRBV6-1 and J usage is TRBJ2-3; 12 bases are shared with TRBD2. The CDR3 spans 19 residues. Trimming removed 1 base from V and 3 bases from J; junction bases left unmatched: 11. Germline lookup yields CDR1 MNHNS and CDR2 SASEGT. Here the CDR3 DNA reads TGTGCCAGCAGTGAAGAGCTGGCTAGCGGGGGGGTTCAGACAGATACGCAGTATTTT. Amino acid sequence: CASSEELASGGVQTDTQYF.

Here the CDR3 reads CSVEDPGNQETQYF. DNA of the CDR3: TGCAGCGTTGAAGATCCCGGGAATCAAGAGACCCAGTACTTC. V usage is TRBV29-1 and J usage is TRBJ2-5, with D possibly being TRBD2 (5 bases). From germline, CDR1 is SQVTM and CDR2 ANQGSEA. The CDR3 is 14 residues long. V was trimmed by 0 bases and J by 2 bases, leaving 10 bases between them.

The gene calls are TRBV4-1 and TRBJ1-5; a possible D gene is TRBD1 (5 bases). The CDR3 extends over 14 amino acids. CDR1 MGHRA and CDR2 YSYEKL come from the germline V gene. The V gene lost 0 bases and the J gene lost 7 bases, with 10 bases spanning the gap. The CDR3 DNA is TGCGCCAGCAGCCAAGAGGGGGGTTGGCAGCCCCAGCATTTT. Its protein product is CASSQEGGWQPQHF.